The 7 T cell receptor beta chains listed next were all sequenced from one sample in a study of early T cells in non-severe SARS-CoV-2 infection. TCRdb called the 5' RACE reads again in MiXCR, with one record for every CDR3 protein. The sample consists of more than 65,000 distinct CDR3 sequences, 10% to 15% of them appearing once. The sample taken for sequencing was whole blood. The receptors were sampled from an adult who was a healthcare worker with PCR-confirmed SARS-CoV-2 infection or an uninfected control (not recorded which).

The genes are TRBV5-1 and TRBJ1-2; D gene unclear. Trimming pared 6 bases from V and 0 bases from J, leaving 9 bases between. This CDR3 region has 13 residues. CDR1 is SGHRS and CDR2 is YFSETQ in the germline V gene. The CDR3 spells CASTPTSNYGYTF. The CDR3 region has the DNA TGCGCCAGCACCCCGACGTCTAACTATGGCTACACCTTC.

V is TRBV20-1 and J is TRBJ2-7; D remains unclear. The V gene lost 1 base and the J gene lost 2 bases, with 12 bases spanning the gap. There are 14 residues in the CDR3. Per the germline V gene, CDR1 is DFQATT and CDR2 is SNEGSKA (reference sequence). The CDR3 loop is CSARGAREPYEQYF. CDR3 sequence (DNA): TGCAGTGCTAGAGGAGCTAGGGAACCCTACGAGCAGTACTTC.

The rearrangement links TRBV3-1 to TRBJ2-2; the D gene is possibly TRBD2 (5 bases). This CDR3 has 16 amino acids. V lost 1 base to trimming and J lost 1 base, with 10 bases between them. Germline CDR1 and CDR2: LGHDT and YNNKEL (reference sequence). The chain's CDR3 is CASSQAPGLNTGELFF. For the CDR3, the DNA is TGTGCCAGCAGCCAAGCGCCGGGATTGAACACCGGGGAGCTGTTTTTT. Filled out from reference TRBV3-1 and TRBJ2-2, the complete variable domain reads DTAVSQTPKYLVTQMGNDKSIKCEQNLGHDTMYWYKQDSKKFLKIMFSYNNKELIINETVPNRFSPKSPDKAHLNLHINSLELGDSAVYFCASSQAPGLNTGELFFGEGSRLTVL.

The V gene is TRBV7-9, the J gene TRBJ2-1; 11 nucleotides line up with TRBD2. Germline-derived CDR1 and CDR2 are SEHNR and FQNEAQ (reference sequence). This CDR3 spans 17 amino acids. The trim removed 3 bases at V and 7 bases at J, leaving 11 bases unmatched. This CDR3 is CASSFYGLAGRGNEQFF. CDR3 coding DNA: TGTGCCAGCAGCTTTTACGGACTAGCGGGTCGGGGGAATGAGCAGTTCTTC.

This chain links TRBV5-1 with TRBJ2-1; 8 positions agree with TRBD2. Trimming at V came to 4 bases and at J to 0 bases, leaving 6 bases not matched to a gene. The CDR3 has 16 residues. Per the germline V gene, CDR1 is SGHRS and CDR2 is YFSETQ. CDR3 sequence: CASSITSGSSYNEQFF. The CDR3 DNA reads as TGCGCCAGCAGCATTACTAGCGGTAGCTCCTACAATGAGCAGTTCTTC.

This clonotype was seen many times. V is TRBV7-3 and J is TRBJ2-5; maybe TRBD2 (5 bases). CDR3 size: 13 residues. V lost 8 bases and J 0 bases, leaving 10 bases between the germline ends. Germline assignment: CDR1 SGHTA and CDR2 FQGTGA. In DNA, the CDR3 is TGTGCCAGCGGAAGAGGGAACCAAGAGACCCAGTACTTC. The encoded protein is CASGRGNQETQYF.

Note on this clonotype: Compared with germline, one end of the junction differs, possibly owing to a read error. The chain joins TRBV6-5 to TRBJ2-3; 7 nucleotides match TRBD1. The germline V gene encodes CDR1 MNHEY and CDR2 SVGAGI. This CDR3 is 14 amino acids long. The CDR3 coding sequence is TGTACCAGCAGATTACAGGGGAGCACAGATACGCAGTATTTT. This sequence encodes CTSRLQGSTDTQYF.